A selection of T cell receptor beta chains follows, all from one sample in a study of early T cells in non-severe SARS-CoV-2 infection. TCRdb reprocessed the 5' RACE reads via MiXCR and lists one record per CDR3 protein. The sample records about 64,000 distinct CDR3 sequences, roughly 21% being singletons. The specimen comprised whole blood, sampled at baseline. All receptors come from an adult who was a healthcare worker with PCR-confirmed SARS-CoV-2 infection or an uninfected control (not recorded which). Both conserved end residues are part of each CDR3. D genes are given only for firm matches. Clone size is shown for a subset of rows, as once, few, many or a class of expanded clone.

clone size: NA; J gene: TRBJ1-5; D gene: NA; V gene: TRBV3-1; CDR3 DNA: TGTGCCAGCAGCCAAGGGGGCCATCAGCCCCAGCATTTT; CDR3 protein: CASSQGGHQPQHF
clone size: NA; J gene: TRBJ1-2; D gene: TRBD1; V gene: TRBV27; CDR3 DNA: TGTGCCAGCGGGTCGACAGGGGGTTCCTATGGCTACACCTTC; CDR3 protein: CASGSTGGSYGYTF
clone size: NA; J gene: TRBJ2-7; D gene: TRBD1; V gene: TRBV12-3/TRBV12-4; CDR3 DNA: TGTGCCAGCAGCCGCGACAGGGACGACTACGAGCAGTACTTC; CDR3 protein: CASSRDRDDYEQYF
clone size: NA; J gene: TRBJ2-5; D gene: NA; V gene: TRBV20-1; CDR3 DNA: TGCAGTGCTAGACGGCTGGGGAAACAAGAGACCCAGTACTTC; CDR3 protein: CSARRLGKQETQYF
clone size: NA; J gene: TRBJ2-1; D gene: TRBD1; V gene: TRBV29-1; CDR3 DNA: TGCAGCGGTGGGACAGGGAACTCCTACAATGAGCAGTTCTTC; CDR3 protein: CSGGTGNSYNEQFF
clone size: NA; J gene: TRBJ1-6; D gene: NA; V gene: TRBV6-1; CDR3 DNA: TGTGCCAGCAGTGACTCTCGCTCACCCCTCCACTTT; CDR3 protein: CASSDSRSPLHF
clone size: many; J gene: TRBJ2-1; D gene: TRBD2; V gene: TRBV11-1; CDR3 DNA: TGTGCCAGCAGCCCGGAAACGGGGGGGACCAGAGAGCAGTTCTTC; CDR3 protein: CASSPETGGTREQFF
clone size: NA; J gene: TRBJ1-6; D gene: TRBD1; V gene: TRBV6-5; CDR3 DNA: TGTGCCAGCAGGCTCGGGACAGGTGGTTCACCCCTCCACTTT; CDR3 protein: CASRLGTGGSPLHF
clone size: NA; J gene: TRBJ2-1; D gene: NA; V gene: TRBV7-8; CDR3 DNA: TGTGCCAGCAGCATAAGGGAGACTAATCCCTACAATGAGCAGTTCTTC; CDR3 protein: CASSIRETNPYNEQFF
clone size: NA; J gene: TRBJ2-5; D gene: NA; V gene: TRBV3-1; CDR3 DNA: TGTGCCAGCAGCCTGACGGGACTCGAGGAGACCCAGTACTTC; CDR3 protein: CASSLTGLEETQYF
clone size: NA; J gene: TRBJ1-2; D gene: NA; V gene: TRBV18; CDR3 DNA: TGTGCCAGCTCCCCCGGCACGACCAACTATGGCTACACCTTC; CDR3 protein: CASSPGTTNYGYTF
clone size: few; J gene: TRBJ1-1; D gene: NA; V gene: TRBV7-9; CDR3 DNA: TGTGTCACGAACGAGGTCTCTGAAGCTTTCTTT; CDR3 protein: CVTNEVSEAFF
clone size: few; J gene: TRBJ2-3; D gene: TRBD2; V gene: TRBV20-1; CDR3 DNA: TGCAGTGCTACTACTAGCGGGACTAGCACAGATACGCAGTATTTT; CDR3 protein: CSATTSGTSTDTQYF
clone size: few; J gene: TRBJ1-1; D gene: TRBD1; V gene: TRBV12-3/TRBV12-4; CDR3 DNA: TGTGCCAGCAGTTTGGGGACAGGGTTCACTTTCTTT; CDR3 protein: CASSLGTGFTFF
clone size: NA; J gene: TRBJ2-7; D gene: NA; V gene: TRBV7-9; CDR3 DNA: TGTGCCAGCAGCGCTCGAAGCGGATACGAGCAGTACTTC; CDR3 protein: CASSARSGYEQYF
clone size: many; J gene: TRBJ1-1; D gene: NA; V gene: TRBV29-1; CDR3 DNA: TGCAGCGTGGCTGATGTTCTGAACACTGAAGCTTTCTTT; CDR3 protein: CSVADVLNTEAFF
clone size: NA; J gene: TRBJ1-1; D gene: TRBD1; V gene: TRBV7-9; CDR3 DNA: TGTGCCAGCAGCTTATCAGGGGGGCTGAACACTGAAGCTTTCTTT; CDR3 protein: CASSLSGGLNTEAFF
clone size: few; J gene: TRBJ1-6; D gene: NA; V gene: TRBV6-2/TRBV6-3; CDR3 DNA: TGTGCCAGCAGTTACTCAGCAGGGGTGTATTCACCCCTCCACTTT; CDR3 protein: CASSYSAGVYSPLHF
clone size: NA; J gene: TRBJ2-1; D gene: NA; V gene: TRBV5-1; CDR3 DNA: TGCGCCAGCAGCCCACAGGGATCCTACAATGAGCAGTTCTTC; CDR3 protein: CASSPQGSYNEQFF
clone size: few; J gene: TRBJ2-5; D gene: TRBD2; V gene: TRBV7-8; CDR3 DNA: TGTGCCAGCAGCTTCACTAGCGGGGGAAGGCTAGAGACCCAGTACTTC; CDR3 protein: CASSFTSGGRLETQYF
clone size: NA; J gene: TRBJ2-3; D gene: NA; V gene: TRBV5-1; CDR3 DNA: TGCGCCAGCAACCAGGAAGAAGGTACGCAGTATTTT; CDR3 protein: CASNQEEGTQYF
clone size: NA; J gene: TRBJ2-7; D gene: TRBD2; V gene: TRBV7-2; CDR3 DNA: TGTGCCAGCCGGGGGGGTGGAGGGCTCGGACTCCAACCTGAGCAGTACTTC; CDR3 protein: CASRGGGGLGLQPEQYF
clone size: NA; J gene: TRBJ1-1; D gene: TRBD1; V gene: TRBV3-1; CDR3 DNA: TGTGCCAGCAGCCAAGGGACAGGGTATGAGACTTTCTTT; CDR3 protein: CASSQGTGYETFF
clone size: medium-sized; J gene: TRBJ2-7; D gene: NA; V gene: TRBV18; CDR3 DNA: TGTGCCAGCTCACCCGCAGGGGGAGGCGAGCAGTACTTC; CDR3 protein: CASSPAGGGEQYF
clone size: NA; J gene: TRBJ2-7; D gene: NA; V gene: TRBV7-9; CDR3 DNA: TGTGCCAGCAGCTTTTCAGGGAGCTCCTACGAGCAGTACTTC; CDR3 protein: CASSFSGSSYEQYF
clone size: few; J gene: TRBJ1-5; D gene: NA; V gene: TRBV7-2; CDR3 DNA: TGTGCCAGCAGCTTAGCAGACGCTCAGCCCCAGCATTTT; CDR3 protein: CASSLADAQPQHF
clone size: few; J gene: TRBJ2-7; D gene: TRBD2; V gene: TRBV7-9; CDR3 DNA: TGTGCCAGCAGCTCCCGACTAGCAGGCGAGCAGTACTTC; CDR3 protein: CASSSRLAGEQYF
clone size: NA; J gene: TRBJ2-5; D gene: NA; V gene: TRBV5-1; CDR3 DNA: TGCGCCAGCAGCTTGGAGGCCCAAGTGGAGACCCAGTACTTC; CDR3 protein: CASSLEAQVETQYF
clone size: NA; J gene: TRBJ1-1; D gene: NA; V gene: TRBV18; CDR3 DNA: TGTGCCAGCTCACCCGGGACGCTTGAAGCTTTCTTT; CDR3 protein: CASSPGTLEAFF
clone size: few; J gene: TRBJ2-5; D gene: NA; V gene: TRBV5-1; CDR3 DNA: TGCGCCAGCAGCCGCTTCGGGCAGACCCAAGAGACCCAGTACTTC; CDR3 protein: CASSRFGQTQETQYF
clone size: NA; J gene: TRBJ2-2; D gene: TRBD1; V gene: TRBV6-1; CDR3 DNA: TGTGCCAGCAGTGGGTCCTTAAGAGGGGGCGTGAAGAACACCGGGGAGCTGTTTTTT; CDR3 protein: CASSGSLRGGVKNTGELFF
clone size: NA; J gene: TRBJ2-3; D gene: NA; V gene: TRBV3-1; CDR3 DNA: TGTGCCAGCAGCCCGGGACTGAATACGCAGTATTTT; CDR3 protein: CASSPGLNTQYF
clone size: NA; J gene: TRBJ1-1; D gene: NA; V gene: TRBV5-1; CDR3 DNA: TGCGCCAGCAGCCCGGAGGAGGGGAGGGCTTTCTTT; CDR3 protein: CASSPEEGRAFF
clone size: NA; J gene: TRBJ1-1; D gene: NA; V gene: TRBV20-1; CDR3 DNA: TGCAGTGCTACCAAGACGTCTTCTGAAGCTTTCTTT; CDR3 protein: CSATKTSSEAFF
clone size: NA; J gene: TRBJ1-4; D gene: NA; V gene: TRBV7-3; CDR3 DNA: TGTGCCAGCAGCTTAAATGGACAGAGGGGGGAAAAACTGTTTTTT; CDR3 protein: CASSLNGQRGEKLFF
clone size: NA; J gene: TRBJ2-5; D gene: NA; V gene: TRBV6-9; CDR3 DNA: TGTGCCAGCACCCTCTCCGGGGGCCTTGGAGAGACCCAGTACTTC; CDR3 protein: CASTLSGGLGETQYF
clone size: many; J gene: TRBJ2-1; D gene: NA; V gene: TRBV4-2; CDR3 DNA: TGTGCCAGCAGCCACTTGGGGTATGAGCAGTTCTTC; CDR3 protein: CASSHLGYEQFF
clone size: few; J gene: TRBJ2-1; D gene: TRBD2; V gene: TRBV7-3; CDR3 DNA: TGTGCCAGCACCTTCCGATCCGGGACTAGCGGGGGAGACTACAATGAGCAGTTCTTC; CDR3 protein: CASTFRSGTSGGDYNEQFF
clone size: NA; J gene: TRBJ2-3; D gene: NA; V gene: TRBV4-1; CDR3 DNA: TGCGCCAGCAGCCTCACTCCCCCAGATACGCAGTATTTT; CDR3 protein: CASSLTPPDTQYF
clone size: NA; J gene: TRBJ1-1; D gene: NA; V gene: TRBV6-5; CDR3 DNA: TGTGCCAGCAGGACTGGGACGGAGAACACTGAAGCTTTCTTT; CDR3 protein: CASRTGTENTEAFF
clone size: few; J gene: TRBJ1-2; D gene: NA; V gene: TRBV29-1; CDR3 DNA: TGCAGCGTGGGGCAAACGCCGATCTATGGCTACACCTTC; CDR3 protein: CSVGQTPIYGYTF